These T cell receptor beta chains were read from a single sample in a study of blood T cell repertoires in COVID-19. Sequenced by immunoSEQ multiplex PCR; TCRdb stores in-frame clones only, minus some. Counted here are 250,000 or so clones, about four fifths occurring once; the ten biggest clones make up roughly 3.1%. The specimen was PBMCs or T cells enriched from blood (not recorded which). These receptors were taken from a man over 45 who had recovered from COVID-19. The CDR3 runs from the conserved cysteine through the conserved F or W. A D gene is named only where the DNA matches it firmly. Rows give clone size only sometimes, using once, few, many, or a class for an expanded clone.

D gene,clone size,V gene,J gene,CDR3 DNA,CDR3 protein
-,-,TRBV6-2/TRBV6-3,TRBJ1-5,TGTGCCAGCAGTACTTACAGCACTTATCAGCCCCAGCATTTT,CASSTYSTYQPQHF
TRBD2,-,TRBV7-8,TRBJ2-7,TGTGCCAGCAGCCCGGTGGGAGCGGGAGGACCTACTTACGAGCAGTACTTC,CASSPVGAGGPTYEQYF
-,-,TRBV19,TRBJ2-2,TGTGCCAGTGTTTACGGGAACACCGGGGAGCTGTTTTTT,CASVYGNTGELFF
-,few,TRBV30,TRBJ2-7,TGTGCCTGCGTGACAGTGGACTACGAGCAGTACTTC,CACVTVDYEQYF
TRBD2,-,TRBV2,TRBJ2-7,TGTGCCAGCAGTGAACCGTCTAGCGGTATTTCCTACGAGCAGTACTTC,CASSEPSSGISYEQYF
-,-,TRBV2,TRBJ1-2,TGTGCCAGCAGGGTGACTAGCTATGGCTACACCTTC,CASRVTSYGYTF
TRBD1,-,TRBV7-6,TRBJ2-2,TGTGCCAGCAGCTCAGGACAGGTTTTCACCGGGGAGCTGTTTTTT,CASSSGQVFTGELFF
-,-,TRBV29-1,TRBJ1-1,TGCAGCGTTACTAGGGGGACGAACACTGAAGCTTTCTTT,CSVTRGTNTEAFF
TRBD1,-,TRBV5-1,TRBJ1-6,TGCGCCAGCAGCCCAGATGGGACAGCAAATAATTCACCCCTCCACTTT,CASSPDGTANNSPLHF
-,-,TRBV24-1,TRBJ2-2,TGTGCCACCAGTGATTACGCTAGCAGGAACACCGGGGAGCTGTTTTTT,CATSDYASRNTGELFF
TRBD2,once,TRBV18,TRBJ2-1,TGTGCCAGCTCACCGGGAAGGGTAGCGGGAACGGGGCAGTTCTTC,CASSPGRVAGTGQFF
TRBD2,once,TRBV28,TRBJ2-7,TGTGCCAGCAGTTCTCAGCGGGAGTTTGGGTACGAGCAGTACTTC,CASSSQREFGYEQYF
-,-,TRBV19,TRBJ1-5,TGTGCCAGTAGTACAGGGGCGCGACTTAGCAATCAGCCCCAGCATTTT,CASSTGARLSNQPQHF
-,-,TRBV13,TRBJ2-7,TGTGCCAGCAGCTTTGGTAGCTCCTACGAGCAGTACTTC,CASSFGSSYEQYF
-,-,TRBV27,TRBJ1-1,TGTGCCAGGGAGCACAGGGAAGGTGAAGCTTTCTTT,CAREHREGEAFF
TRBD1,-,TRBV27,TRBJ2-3,TGTGCCAGCAGTTTACCAGGGGGATTCACGCAGTATTTT,CASSLPGGFTQYF
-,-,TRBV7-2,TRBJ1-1,TGTGCCAGCACCGCTTCTGGGGCGAACACTGAAGCTTTCTTT,CASTASGANTEAFF